This TCR beta chain stems from a study of CD8 T cells in Susac syndrome (dated by TCRdb to between 2017 and 2020). Describing the broader study: Of the Susac syndrome patients who were sequenced, under 10 were in clinical remission while more than five had clinically active disease. Whether CD8+ T cell activation and differentiation in Susac syndrome was antigen driven was tested using repertoire sequencing. The clonality of the CD8+ T cell repertoire was compared across over 10 healthy donors, some 14 Susac syndrome patients and under 18 multiple sclerosis patients. At the time of blood withdrawal, Susac syndrome patients were either therapy-naive, taking corticosteroids (with some also receiving IVIg), or on IVIg alone.

Reading the germline V gene gives CDR1 MDHEN and CDR2 SYDVKM. V gives up 3 bases and J gives up 4 bases, and the segment between their germline ends measures 15 bases. The CDR3 runs 15 residues from the cysteine to the phenylalanine. The CDR3 DNA has 45 bases and is translated from base 1. High-throughput TCR beta sequencing profiled peripheral blood CD8+ and CD4+ T cells from healthy donors, Susac syndrome patients and multiple sclerosis patients. Recently defined diagnostic criteria for definite or probable disease were met by the Susac syndrome patients. Bulk CD8+ and CD4+ T cells were purified magnetically by negative isolation, whereas CD8+ TEMRA cells were enriched by FACS. Blood was drawn into EDTA tubes, processed within 24 hours, and PBMCs were isolated by density gradient centrifugation. PBMCs destined for TCR sequencing were cryopreserved in liquid nitrogen and later thawed in a 37 °C water bath. The sorted or isolated CD4+, CD8+ and CD8+ TEMRA cells had a purity of 90% or higher.

Study-level results and caveats: Around 15 Susac-specific public clones were identified in the total CD8+ repertoire, and four to six Susac-specific public clones were identified in the CD8+ TEMRA repertoire. The number of individuals in the TCR sequencing and HLA analysis was recognized as being relatively small. Susac syndrome CD8+ repertoires showed clonal expansion, highest in CD8+ TEMRA cells and greater in clinically active than remitting patients.

Comments on this clonotype: What this receptor recognizes is not known. Base qualities were left out, and no much larger clone turns up one base away.

RNA was extracted with the RNeasy kit and 0.5 to 1 ug was reverse transcribed using random hexamers. The immunoSEQ multiplex PCR assay, which covers 54 Vbeta and 13 Jbeta segments, was used to amplify TCR beta CDR3 regions. PCR amplification bias was corrected by using a synthetic template baseline for primer optimization and computational correction. The authors' pipeline ran thus. Reads were assigned to V, D and J genes according to IMGT and analyzed in immunoSEQ Analyzer, with only productive sequences retained. To calculate clonality, Shannon entropy was normalized by log2 of the number of productive unique sequences and then subtracted from one. Public and private clones were assessed among the 100 most prevalent clones of each patient and control. Clones were defined as Susac-specific when absent from the healthy and MS cohorts, from approximately 1,100 published viral clones and from other ImmuneACCESS disease sequences. The public sequencing data were trimmed at Q25 with fastp and processed into clonotypes with MiXCR by TCRdb, which kept only in-frame beta chains. Records with the same CDR3 protein are collapsed into one entry carrying the most frequent genes and DNA. The V and J calls and clone size come from TCRdb's table, not from the authors' own analysis. Recorded for this sample are about 140,000 distinct CDR3 sequences; 95% of them occurred a single time. The ten largest clonotypes hold over 0.15% of the sample.

The rearranged chain carries TRBV28 and TRBJ1-2; the D gene lacks a confident call. The receptor's source is a human donor with Susac syndrome. Material: CD8+ T cells from PBMCs. The CDR3 region has the sequence CASSLVTYGIYGYTF. The bases read TGTGCCAGCAGTTTGGTTACTTATGGGATCTATGGCTACACCTTC.